This T cell receptor beta chain was sequenced during a study of T cell responses to AZD1222 COVID-19 vaccine. Note on this clone: Its antigen is unidentified.

The V gene's germline CDR1 is LGHDT and CDR2 YNNKEL (reference sequence). The ends lost 5 bases at V and 6 bases at J; junction bases unmatched: 11. The CDR3 spans 15 residues. Method: immunoSEQ multiplex PCR; TCRdb's copy keeps in-frame clones and lacks some. The sample carries nearly 110,000 clones, about 93% recorded once. Study-level results: Clonal diversity may have been underestimated, and the donors were mostly white British, with more females than males.

This TCR was recovered from an adult in good health. This sample comprised peripheral blood, obtained on day 0 of AZD1222 vaccination. The V call is TRBV3-1 (or the pseudogene TRBV3-2), the J call TRBJ1-2; 8 nucleotides line up with TRBD1. The CDR3 DNA is TGTGCCAGCAGCTTCCACAGGGGGTTGGATGATGGCTACACCTTC. Protein sequence: CASSFHRGLDDGYTF.